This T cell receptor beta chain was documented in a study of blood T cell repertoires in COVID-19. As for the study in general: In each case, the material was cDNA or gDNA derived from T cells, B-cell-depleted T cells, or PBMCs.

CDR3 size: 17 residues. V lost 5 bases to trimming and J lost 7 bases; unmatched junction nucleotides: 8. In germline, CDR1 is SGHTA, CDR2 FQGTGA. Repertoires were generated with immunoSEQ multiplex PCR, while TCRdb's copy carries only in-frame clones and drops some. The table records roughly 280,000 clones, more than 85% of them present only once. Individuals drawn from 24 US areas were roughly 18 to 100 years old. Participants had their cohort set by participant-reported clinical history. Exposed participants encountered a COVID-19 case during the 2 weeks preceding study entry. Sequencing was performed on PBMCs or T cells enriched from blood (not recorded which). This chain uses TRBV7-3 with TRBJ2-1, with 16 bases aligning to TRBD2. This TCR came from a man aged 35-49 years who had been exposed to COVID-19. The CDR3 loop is CASSEGLAGGSRNEQFF. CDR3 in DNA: TGTGCCAGCAGCGAGGGACTAGCGGGAGGGTCAAGGAATGAGCAGTTCTTC. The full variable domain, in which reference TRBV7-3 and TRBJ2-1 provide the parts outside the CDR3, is GAGVSQTPSNKVTEKGKYVELRCDPISGHTALYWYRQSLGQGPEFLIYFQGTGAADDSGLPNDRFFAVRPEGSVSTLKIQRTERGDSAVYLCASSEGLAGGSRNEQFFGPGTRLTVL.